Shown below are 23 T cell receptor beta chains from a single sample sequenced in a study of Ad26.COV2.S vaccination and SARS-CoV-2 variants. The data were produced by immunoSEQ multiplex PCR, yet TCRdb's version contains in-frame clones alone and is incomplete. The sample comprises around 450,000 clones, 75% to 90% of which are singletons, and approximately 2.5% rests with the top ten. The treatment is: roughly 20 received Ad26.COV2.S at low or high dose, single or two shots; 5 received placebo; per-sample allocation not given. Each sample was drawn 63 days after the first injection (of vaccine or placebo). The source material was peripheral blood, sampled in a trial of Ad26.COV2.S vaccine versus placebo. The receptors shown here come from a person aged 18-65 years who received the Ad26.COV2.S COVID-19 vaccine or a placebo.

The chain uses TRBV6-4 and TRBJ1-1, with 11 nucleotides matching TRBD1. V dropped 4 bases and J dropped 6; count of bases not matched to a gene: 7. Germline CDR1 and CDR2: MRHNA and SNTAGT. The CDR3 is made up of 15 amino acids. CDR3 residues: CASSATPGQGAEAFF. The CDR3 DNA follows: TGTGCCAGCAGTGCCACCCCGGGACAGGGGGCTGAAGCTTTCTTT.

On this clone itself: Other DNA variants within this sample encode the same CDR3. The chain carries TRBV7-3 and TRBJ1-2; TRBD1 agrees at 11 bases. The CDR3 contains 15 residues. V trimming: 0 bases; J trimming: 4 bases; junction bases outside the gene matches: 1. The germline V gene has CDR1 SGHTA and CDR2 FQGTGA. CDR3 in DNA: TGTGCCAGCAGCTTAACGGGACAGGGGGGCTATGGCTACACCTTC. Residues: CASSLTGQGGYGYTF. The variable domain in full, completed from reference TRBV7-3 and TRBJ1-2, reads GAGVSQTPSNKVTEKGKYVELRCDPISGHTALYWYRQSLGQGPEFLIYFQGTGAADDSGLPNDRFFAVRPEGSVSTLKIQRTERGDSAVYLCASSLTGQGGYGYTFGSGTRLTVV.

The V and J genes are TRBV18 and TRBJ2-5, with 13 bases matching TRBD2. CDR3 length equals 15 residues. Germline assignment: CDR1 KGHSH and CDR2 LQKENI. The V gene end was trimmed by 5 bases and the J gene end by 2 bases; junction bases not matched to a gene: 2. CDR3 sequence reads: CASSWGLAGQETQYF. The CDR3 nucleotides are TGTGCCAGCTCATGGGGACTAGCGGGGCAAGAGACCCAGTACTTC.

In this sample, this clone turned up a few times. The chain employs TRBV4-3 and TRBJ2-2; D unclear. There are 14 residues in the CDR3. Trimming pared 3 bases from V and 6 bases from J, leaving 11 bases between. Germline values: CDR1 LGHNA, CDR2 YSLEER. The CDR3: CASSHSVAPGELFF. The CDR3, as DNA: TGCGCCAGCAGCCACTCGGTGGCTCCCGGGGAGCTGTTTTTT.

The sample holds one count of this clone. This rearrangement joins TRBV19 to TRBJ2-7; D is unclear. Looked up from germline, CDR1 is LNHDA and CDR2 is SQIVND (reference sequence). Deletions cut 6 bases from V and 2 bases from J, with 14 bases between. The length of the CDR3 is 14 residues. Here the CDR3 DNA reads TGTGCCAGTAGCCACCTAGGCCGTACCTACGAGCAGTACTTC. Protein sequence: CASSHLGRTYEQYF. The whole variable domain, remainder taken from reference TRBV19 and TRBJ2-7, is DGGITQSPKYLFRKEGQNVTLSCEQNLNHDAMYWYRQDPGQGLRLIYYSQIVNDFQKGDIAEGYSVSREKKESFPLTVTSAQKNPTAFYLCASSHLGRTYEQYFGPGTRLTVT.

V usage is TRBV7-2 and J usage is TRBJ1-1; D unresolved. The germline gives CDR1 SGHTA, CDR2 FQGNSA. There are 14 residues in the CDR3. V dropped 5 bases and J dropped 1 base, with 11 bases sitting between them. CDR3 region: CASSEPSKNTEAFF. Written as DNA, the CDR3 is TGTGCCAGCAGCGAACCCTCCAAGAACACTGAAGCTTTCTTT.

In nucleotides, the CDR3 is TGTGCCAGCAGCCACACAGGGTATTCTGGGGCCAACGTCCTGACTTTC. Protein sequence: CASSHTGYSGANVLTF. The rearrangement uses TRBV3-1 (or the pseudogene TRBV3-2) and TRBJ2-6; D perhaps matches TRBD1 (6 bases). CDR1 and CDR2 (germline): LGHDT, YNNKEL (reference sequence). The V gene lost 3 bases and the J gene lost 1 base, with 10 bases spanning the gap. The CDR3 loop spans 16 amino acids.

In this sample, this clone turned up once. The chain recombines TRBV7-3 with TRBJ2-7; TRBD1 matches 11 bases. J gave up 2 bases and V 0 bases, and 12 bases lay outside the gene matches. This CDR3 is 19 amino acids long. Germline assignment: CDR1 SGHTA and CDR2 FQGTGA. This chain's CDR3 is CASSLTDKDRGPATYEQYF. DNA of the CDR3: TGTGCCAGCAGCTTAACGGATAAGGACAGGGGGCCCGCCACCTACGAGCAGTACTTC. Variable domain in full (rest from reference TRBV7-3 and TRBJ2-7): GAGVSQTPSNKVTEKGKYVELRCDPISGHTALYWYRQSLGQGPEFLIYFQGTGAADDSGLPNDRFFAVRPEGSVSTLKIQRTERGDSAVYLCASSLTDKDRGPATYEQYFGPGTRLTVT.

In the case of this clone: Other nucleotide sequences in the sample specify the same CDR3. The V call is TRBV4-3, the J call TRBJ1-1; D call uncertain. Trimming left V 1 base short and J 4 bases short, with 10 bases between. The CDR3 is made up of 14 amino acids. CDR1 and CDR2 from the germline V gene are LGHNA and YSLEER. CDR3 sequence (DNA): TGCGCCAGCAGCCAAGGGTCCTTGGGCACTGAAGCTTTCTTT. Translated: CASSQGSLGTEAFF.

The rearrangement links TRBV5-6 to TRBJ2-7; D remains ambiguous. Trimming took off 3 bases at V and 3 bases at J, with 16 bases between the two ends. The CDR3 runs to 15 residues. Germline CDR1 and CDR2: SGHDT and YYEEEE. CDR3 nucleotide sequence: TGTGCCAGCAGCTCTCCGACAACCGACGTCTACGAGCAGTACTTC. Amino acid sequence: CASSSPTTDVYEQYF. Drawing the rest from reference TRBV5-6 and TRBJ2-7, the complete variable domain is DAGVTQSPTHLIKTRGQQVTLRCSPKSGHDTVSWYQQALGQGPQFIFQYYEEEERQRGNFPDRFSGHQFPNYSSELNVNALLLGDSALYLCASSSPTTDVYEQYFGPGTRLTVT.

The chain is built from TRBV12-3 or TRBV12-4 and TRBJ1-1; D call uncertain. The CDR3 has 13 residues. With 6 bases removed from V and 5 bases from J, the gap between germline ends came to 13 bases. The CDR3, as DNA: TGTGCCAGCAGCAGGAACATGGGGACTGAAGCTTTCTTT. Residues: CASSRNMGTEAFF.

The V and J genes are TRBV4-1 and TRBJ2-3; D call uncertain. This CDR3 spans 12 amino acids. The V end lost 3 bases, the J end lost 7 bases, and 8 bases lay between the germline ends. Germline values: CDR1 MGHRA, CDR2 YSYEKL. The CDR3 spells CASSQMYNTQYF. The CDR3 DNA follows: TGCGCCAGCAGCCAGATGTATAATACGCAGTATTTT.

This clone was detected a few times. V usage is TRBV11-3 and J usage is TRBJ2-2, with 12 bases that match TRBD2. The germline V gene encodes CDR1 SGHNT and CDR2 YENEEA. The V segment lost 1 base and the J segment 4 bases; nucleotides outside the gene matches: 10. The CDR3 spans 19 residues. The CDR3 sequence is CASSLVSGLAGLPTGELFF. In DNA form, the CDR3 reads TGTGCCAGCAGCTTAGTCTCCGGACTAGCGGGATTGCCCACCGGGGAGCTGTTTTTT.

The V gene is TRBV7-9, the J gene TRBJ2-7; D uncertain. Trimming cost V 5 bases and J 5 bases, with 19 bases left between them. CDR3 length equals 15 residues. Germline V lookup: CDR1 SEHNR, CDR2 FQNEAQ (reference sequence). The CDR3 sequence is CASSPRSRLVNEQYF. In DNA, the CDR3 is TGTGCCAGCAGCCCCCGGAGCAGGCTAGTCAACGAGCAGTACTTC.

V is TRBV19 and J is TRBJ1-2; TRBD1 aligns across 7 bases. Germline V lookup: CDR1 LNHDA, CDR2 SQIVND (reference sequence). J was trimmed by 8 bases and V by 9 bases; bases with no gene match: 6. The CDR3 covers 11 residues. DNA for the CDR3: TGTGCCAGCTATGCAGGGGGGGGCTACACCTTC. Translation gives CASYAGGGYTF.

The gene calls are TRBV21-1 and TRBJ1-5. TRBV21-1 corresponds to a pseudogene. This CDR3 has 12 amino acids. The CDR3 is CASSEGGQPQHF. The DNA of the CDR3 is TGTGCCAGCAGCGAGGGAGGACAGCCCCAGCATTTT.

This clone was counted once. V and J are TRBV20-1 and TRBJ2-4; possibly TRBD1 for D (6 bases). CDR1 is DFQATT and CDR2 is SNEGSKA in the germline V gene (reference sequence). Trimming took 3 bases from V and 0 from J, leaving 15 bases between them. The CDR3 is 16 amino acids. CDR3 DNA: TGCAGTGCTAGTCCCAGGACAGCCCTAGCCAAAAACATTCAGTACTTC. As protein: CSASPRTALAKNIQYF.

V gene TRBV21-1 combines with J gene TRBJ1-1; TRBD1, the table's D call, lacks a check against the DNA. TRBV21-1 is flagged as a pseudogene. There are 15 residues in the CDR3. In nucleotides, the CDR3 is TGTGCCAGCACCCCCCGGGACAGGGGGCCCTGGCAAGCTTTCTTT. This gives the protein CASTPRDRGPWQAFF.

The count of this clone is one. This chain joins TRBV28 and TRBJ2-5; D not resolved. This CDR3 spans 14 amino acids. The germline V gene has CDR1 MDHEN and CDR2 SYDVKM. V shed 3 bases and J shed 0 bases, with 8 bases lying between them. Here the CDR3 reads CASSFNPYQETQYF. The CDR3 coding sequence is TGTGCCAGCAGTTTTAACCCGTACCAAGAGACCCAGTACTTC.

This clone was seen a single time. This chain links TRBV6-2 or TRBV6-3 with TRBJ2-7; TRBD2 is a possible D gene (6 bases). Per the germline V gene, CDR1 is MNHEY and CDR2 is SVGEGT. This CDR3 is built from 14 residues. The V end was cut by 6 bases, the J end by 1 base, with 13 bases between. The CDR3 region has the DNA TGTGCCAGCAGCCTCTCCCGGGAGTCCTACGAGCAGTACGTC. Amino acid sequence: CASSLSRESYEQYV.

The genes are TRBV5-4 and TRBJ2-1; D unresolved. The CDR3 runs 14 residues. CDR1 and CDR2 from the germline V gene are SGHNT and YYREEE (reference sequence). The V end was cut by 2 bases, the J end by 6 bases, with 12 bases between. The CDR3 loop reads CASSFGRPGNEQFF. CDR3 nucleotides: TGTGCCAGCAGCTTTGGGCGACCCGGCAATGAGCAGTTCTTC.

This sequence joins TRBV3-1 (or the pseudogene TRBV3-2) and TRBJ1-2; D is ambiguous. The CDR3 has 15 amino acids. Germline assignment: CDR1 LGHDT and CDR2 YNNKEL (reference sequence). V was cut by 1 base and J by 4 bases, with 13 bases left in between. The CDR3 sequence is CASSQVVQPFYGYTF. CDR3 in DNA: TGTGCCAGCAGCCAAGTAGTTCAGCCGTTCTATGGCTACACCTTC.

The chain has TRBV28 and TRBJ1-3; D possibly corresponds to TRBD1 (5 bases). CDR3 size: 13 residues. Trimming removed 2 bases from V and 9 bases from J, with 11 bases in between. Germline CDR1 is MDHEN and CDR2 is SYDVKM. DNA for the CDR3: TGTGCCAGCAGTTTAATTACAGGAGGCACCATATATTTT. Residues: CASSLITGGTIYF. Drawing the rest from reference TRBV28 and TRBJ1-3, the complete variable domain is DVKVTQSSRYLVKRTGEKVFLECVQDMDHENMFWYRQDPGLGLRLIYFSYDVKMKEKGDIPEGYSVSREKKERFSLILESASTNQTSMYLCASSLITGGTIYFGEGSWLTVV.